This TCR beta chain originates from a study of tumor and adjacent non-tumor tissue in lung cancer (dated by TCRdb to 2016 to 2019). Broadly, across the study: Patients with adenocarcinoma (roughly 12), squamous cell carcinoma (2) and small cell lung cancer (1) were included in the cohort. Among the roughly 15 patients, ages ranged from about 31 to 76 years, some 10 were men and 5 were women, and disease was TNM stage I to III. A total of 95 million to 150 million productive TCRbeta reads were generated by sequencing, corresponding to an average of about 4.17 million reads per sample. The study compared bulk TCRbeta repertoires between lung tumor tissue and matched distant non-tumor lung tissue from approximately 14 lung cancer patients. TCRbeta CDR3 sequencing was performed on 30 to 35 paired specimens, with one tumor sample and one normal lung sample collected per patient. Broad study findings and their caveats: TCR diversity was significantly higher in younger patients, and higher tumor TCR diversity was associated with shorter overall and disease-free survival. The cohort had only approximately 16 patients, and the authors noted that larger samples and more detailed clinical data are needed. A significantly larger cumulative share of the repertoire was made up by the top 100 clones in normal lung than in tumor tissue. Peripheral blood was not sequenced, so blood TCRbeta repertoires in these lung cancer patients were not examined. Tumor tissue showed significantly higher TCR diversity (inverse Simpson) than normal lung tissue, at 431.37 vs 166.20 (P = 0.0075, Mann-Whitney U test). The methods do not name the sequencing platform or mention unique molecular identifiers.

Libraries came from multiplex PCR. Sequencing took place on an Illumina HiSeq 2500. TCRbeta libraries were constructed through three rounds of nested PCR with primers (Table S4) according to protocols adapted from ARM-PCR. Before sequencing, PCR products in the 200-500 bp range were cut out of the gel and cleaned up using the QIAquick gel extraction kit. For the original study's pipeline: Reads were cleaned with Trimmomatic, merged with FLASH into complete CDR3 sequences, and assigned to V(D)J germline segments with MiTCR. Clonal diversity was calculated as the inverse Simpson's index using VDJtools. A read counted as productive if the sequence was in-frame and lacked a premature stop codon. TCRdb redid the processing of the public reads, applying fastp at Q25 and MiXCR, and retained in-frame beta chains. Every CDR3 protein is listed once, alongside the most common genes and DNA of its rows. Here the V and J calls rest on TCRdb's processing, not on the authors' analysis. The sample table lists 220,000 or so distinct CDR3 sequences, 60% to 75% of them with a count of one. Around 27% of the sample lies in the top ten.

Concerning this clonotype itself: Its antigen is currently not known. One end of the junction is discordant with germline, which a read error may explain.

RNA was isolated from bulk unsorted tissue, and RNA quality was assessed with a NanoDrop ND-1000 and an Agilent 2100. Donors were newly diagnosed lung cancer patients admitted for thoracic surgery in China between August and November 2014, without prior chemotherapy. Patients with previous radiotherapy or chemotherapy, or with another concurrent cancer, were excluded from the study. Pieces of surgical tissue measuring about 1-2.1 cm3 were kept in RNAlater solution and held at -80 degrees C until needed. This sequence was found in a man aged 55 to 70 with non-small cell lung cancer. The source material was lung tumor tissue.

The CDR3 region: CASSLVGSGSYNSPLHF. The bases are TGCGCCAGCAGCTTGGTAGGGTCAGGGTCCTATAATTCACCCCTCCACTTT. The chain is assembled from TRBV5-4 and TRBJ1-6; the D region possibly corresponds to TRBD1 (5 bases align). The CDR1 and CDR2 encoded by the germline V gene (reference sequence) are SGHNT and YYREEE. Reading from cysteine to phenylalanine, the CDR3 counts 17 amino acids. Solely the CDR3 DNA is kept, with 51 bases framed from the first base.